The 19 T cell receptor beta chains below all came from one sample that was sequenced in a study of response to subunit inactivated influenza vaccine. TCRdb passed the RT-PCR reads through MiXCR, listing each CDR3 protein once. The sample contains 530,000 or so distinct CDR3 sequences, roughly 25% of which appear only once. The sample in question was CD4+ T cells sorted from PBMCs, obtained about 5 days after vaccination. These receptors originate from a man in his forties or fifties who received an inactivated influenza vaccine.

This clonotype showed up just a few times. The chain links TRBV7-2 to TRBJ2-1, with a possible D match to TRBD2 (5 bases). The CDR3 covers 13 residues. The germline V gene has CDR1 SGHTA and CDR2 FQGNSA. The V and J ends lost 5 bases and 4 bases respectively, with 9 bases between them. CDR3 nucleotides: TGTGCCAGCAGCCTACTAGGATACAATGAGCAGTTCTTC. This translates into CASSLLGYNEQFF.

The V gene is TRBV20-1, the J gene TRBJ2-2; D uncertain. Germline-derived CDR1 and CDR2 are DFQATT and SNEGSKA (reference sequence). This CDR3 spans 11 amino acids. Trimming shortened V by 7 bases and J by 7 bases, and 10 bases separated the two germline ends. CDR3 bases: TGCAGTGGCGCGTCATACGGGGAGCTGTTTTTT. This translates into CSGASYGELFF.

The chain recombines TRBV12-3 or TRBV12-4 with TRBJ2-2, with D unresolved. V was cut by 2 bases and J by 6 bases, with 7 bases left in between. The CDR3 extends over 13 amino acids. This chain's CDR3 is CASSLLVAGELFF. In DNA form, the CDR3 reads TGTGCCAGCAGTTTATTGGTTGCCGGGGAGCTGTTTTTT.

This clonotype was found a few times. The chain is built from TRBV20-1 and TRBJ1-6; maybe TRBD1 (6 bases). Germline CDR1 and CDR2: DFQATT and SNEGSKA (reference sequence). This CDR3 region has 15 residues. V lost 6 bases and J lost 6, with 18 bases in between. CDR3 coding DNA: TGCAGTGCGGTCTCCGGGACACCCATTAATTCACCCCTCCACTTT. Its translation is CSAVSGTPINSPLHF.

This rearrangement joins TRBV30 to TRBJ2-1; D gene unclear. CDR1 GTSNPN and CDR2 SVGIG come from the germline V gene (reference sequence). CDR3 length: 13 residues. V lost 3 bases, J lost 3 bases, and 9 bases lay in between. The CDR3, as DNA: TGTGCCTGGAGCCCCCAGGTCTACAATGAGCAGTTCTTC. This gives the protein CAWSPQVYNEQFF.

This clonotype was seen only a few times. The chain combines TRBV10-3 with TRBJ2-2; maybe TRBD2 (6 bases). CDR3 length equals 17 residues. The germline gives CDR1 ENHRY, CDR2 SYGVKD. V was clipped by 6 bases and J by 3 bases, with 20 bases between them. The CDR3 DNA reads TGTGCCATCAGGGCTAGCGCGTCATTATTGGACACCGGGGAGCTGTTTTTT. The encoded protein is CAIRASASLLDTGELFF.

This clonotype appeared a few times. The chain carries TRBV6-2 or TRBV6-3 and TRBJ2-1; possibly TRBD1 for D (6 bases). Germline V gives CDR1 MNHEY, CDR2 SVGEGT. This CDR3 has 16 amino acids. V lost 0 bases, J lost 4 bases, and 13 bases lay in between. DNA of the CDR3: TGTGCCAGCAGTTACTCAACAGGGAGAGGTTACAATGAGCAGTTCTTC. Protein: CASSYSTGRGYNEQFF.

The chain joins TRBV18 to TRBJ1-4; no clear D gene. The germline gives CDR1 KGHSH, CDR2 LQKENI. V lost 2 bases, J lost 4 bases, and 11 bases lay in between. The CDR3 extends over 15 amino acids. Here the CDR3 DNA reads TGTGCCAGCTCACCAGCTGGGCTCGGTAATGAAAAACTGTTTTTT. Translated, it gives CASSPAGLGNEKLFF.

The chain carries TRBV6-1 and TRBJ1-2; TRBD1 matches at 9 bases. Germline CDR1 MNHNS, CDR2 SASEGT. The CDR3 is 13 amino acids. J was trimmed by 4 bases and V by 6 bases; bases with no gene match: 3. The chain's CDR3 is CASSGQGIYGYTF. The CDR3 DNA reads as TGTGCCAGCAGCGGACAGGGGATCTATGGCTACACCTTC.

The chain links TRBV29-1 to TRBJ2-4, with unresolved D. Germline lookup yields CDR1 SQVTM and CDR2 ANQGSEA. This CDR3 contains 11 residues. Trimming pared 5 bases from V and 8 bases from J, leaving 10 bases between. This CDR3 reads CSVLGFDIQYF. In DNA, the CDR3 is TGCAGCGTTCTGGGGTTTGACATTCAGTACTTC. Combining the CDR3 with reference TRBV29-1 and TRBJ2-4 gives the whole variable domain SAVISQKPSRDICQRGTSLTIQCQVDSQVTMMFWYRQQPGQSLTLIATANQGSEATYESGFVIDKFPISRPNLTFSTLTVSNMSPEDSSIYLCSVLGFDIQYFGAGTRLSVL.

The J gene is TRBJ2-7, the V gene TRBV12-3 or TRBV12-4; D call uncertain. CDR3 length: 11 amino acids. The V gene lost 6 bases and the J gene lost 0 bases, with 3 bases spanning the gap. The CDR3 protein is CASRNSYEQYF. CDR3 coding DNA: TGTGCCAGCAGGAACTCCTACGAGCAGTACTTC.

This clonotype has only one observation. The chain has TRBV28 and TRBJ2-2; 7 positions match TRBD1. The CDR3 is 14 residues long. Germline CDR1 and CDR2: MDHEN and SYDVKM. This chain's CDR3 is CGLRDSANTGELFF. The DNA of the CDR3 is TGTGGACTCCGGGACAGCGCGAACACCGGGGAGCTGTTTTTT.

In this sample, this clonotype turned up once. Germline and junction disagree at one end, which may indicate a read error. The CDR3: CAGSPAGTDEQYF. In DNA, the CDR3 is TGCGCCGGCAGCCCGGCCGGGACAGACGAGCAGTACTTC. This rearrangement joins TRBV5-1 to TRBJ2-7; 7 positions agree with TRBD1. The CDR3 contains 13 residues. Germline assignment: CDR1 SGHRS and CDR2 YFSETQ.

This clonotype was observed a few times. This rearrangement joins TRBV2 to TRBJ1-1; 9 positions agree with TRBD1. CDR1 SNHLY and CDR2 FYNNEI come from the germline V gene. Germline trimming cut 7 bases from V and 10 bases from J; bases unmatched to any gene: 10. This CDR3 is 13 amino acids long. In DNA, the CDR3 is TGTGCCAGCACCCCTGGACAGGGGTTGGGAGCTTTCTTT. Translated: CASTPGQGLGAFF.

This chain's CDR3 is CSAPGAFF. The CDR3 DNA is TGCAGTGCGCCCGGGGCTTTCTTT. This chain connects TRBV20-1 to TRBJ1-1; D not certain. CDR3 length: 8 residues. Germline lookup yields CDR1 DFQATT and CDR2 SNEGSKA (reference sequence). V was clipped by 6 bases and J by 11 bases, with 7 bases between them.

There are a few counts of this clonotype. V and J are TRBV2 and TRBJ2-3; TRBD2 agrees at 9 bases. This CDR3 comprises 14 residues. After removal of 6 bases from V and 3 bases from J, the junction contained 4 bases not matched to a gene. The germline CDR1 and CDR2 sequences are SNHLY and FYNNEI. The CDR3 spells CASSRTSVTDTQYF. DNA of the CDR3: TGTGCCAGCAGCAGGACTAGCGTGACAGATACGCAGTATTTT.

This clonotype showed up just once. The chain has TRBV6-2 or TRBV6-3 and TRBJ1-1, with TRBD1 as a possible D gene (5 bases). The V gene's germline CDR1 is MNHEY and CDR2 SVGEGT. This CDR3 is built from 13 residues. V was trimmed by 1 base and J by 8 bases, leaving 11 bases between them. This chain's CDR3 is CASSYWGRNEAFF. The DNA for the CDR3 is TGTGCCAGCAGTTACTGGGGCCGGAACGAAGCTTTCTTT.

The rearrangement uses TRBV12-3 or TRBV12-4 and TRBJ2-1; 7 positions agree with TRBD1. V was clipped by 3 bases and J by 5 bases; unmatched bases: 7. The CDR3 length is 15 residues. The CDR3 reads CASSFRTGKNNEQFF. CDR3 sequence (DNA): TGTGCCAGCAGTTTCAGGACAGGAAAAAACAATGAGCAGTTCTTC.

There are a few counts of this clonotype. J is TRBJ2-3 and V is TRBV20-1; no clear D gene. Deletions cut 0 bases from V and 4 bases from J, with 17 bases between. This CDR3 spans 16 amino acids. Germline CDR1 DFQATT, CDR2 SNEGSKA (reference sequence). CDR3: CSARDFRRSLPDTQYF. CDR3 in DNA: TGCAGTGCTAGAGATTTTAGGCGGTCACTCCCAGATACGCAGTATTTT.